This T cell receptor (beta chain) came from a study of T-cell memory formation after mild COVID-19. Findings of the study overall: Among clones peaking at day 37 in the second wave, SARS-CoV-2 specificity remained unconfirmed.

This CDR3 is built from 14 residues. Trimming left V 8 bases short and J 0 bases short, with 13 bases between. Germline assignment: CDR1 LGHDT and CDR2 YNNKEL (reference sequence). TCRdb recomputed calls from the 5' RACE reads with MiXCR, one row per CDR3 protein. The data hold around 390,000 distinct CDR3 sequences, with 15% to 20% observed a single time. Only a few counts were recorded for this clonotype. Its matching antigen is unknown. V usage is TRBV3-1 and J usage is TRBJ2-5; D gene ambiguous. The source of this sequence is a young man who had mild COVID-19 (a few samples of this study predate the infection). Cell type and time point are not known. Material for sequencing was PBMCs or a T cell subset sorted from them (not recorded which). The CDR3 loop reads CASSVYRDQETQYF. CDR3 DNA sequence: TGTGCCAGCTCCGTCTACCGGGACCAAGAGACCCAGTACTTC.